Listed here are 21 T cell receptor beta chains from one sample, sequenced in a study of cytomegalovirus exposure and HLA in healthy donors. Profiling relied on immunoSEQ multiplex PCR, and the TCRdb table lists in-frame clones only, not all of them. The data contain more than 60,000 clones, around 88% of them seen just once; the ten biggest clones take up over 1.5%. Sequencing was carried out using PBMCs. The receptor set was obtained from a young woman in good health and CMV-seronegative.

V usage is TRBV5-1 and J usage is TRBJ2-7; 12 bases fit TRBD2. Germline loops: CDR1 SGHRS, CDR2 YFSETQ. The ends lost 0 bases at V and 3 bases at J; junction bases unmatched: 4. The CDR3 spans 16 residues. CDR3 residues: CASSLELAGGNYEQYF. Here the CDR3 DNA reads TGCGCCAGCAGCTTGGAACTAGCGGGGGGTAACTACGAGCAGTACTTC. Complete variable domain (other parts from reference TRBV5-1 and TRBJ2-7): KAGVTQTPRYLIKTRGQQVTLSCSPISGHRSVSWYQQTPGQGLQFLFEYFSETQRNKGNFPGRFSGRQFSNSRSEMNVSTLELGDSALYLCASSLELAGGNYEQYFGPGTRLTVT.

V gene TRBV9 combines with J gene TRBJ2-5; 9 bases line up with TRBD2. The junction had 5 bases not matched to a gene; V was cut back by 3 bases and J by 5 bases. From germline, CDR1 is SGDLS and CDR2 YYNGEE. This CDR3 spans 14 amino acids. The CDR3 protein is CASSGIAGEETQYF. The CDR3 nucleotides read TGTGCCAGCAGCGGGATAGCGGGGGAGGAGACCCAGTACTTC.

This clone was observed once. CDR3 in amino acids: CASSLGQGAYTEAFF. The CDR3 nucleotides read TGTGCCAGCTCACTAGGACAGGGGGCCTACACTGAAGCTTTCTTT. The V gene is TRBV18, the J gene TRBJ1-1; 11 positions match TRBD1. CDR1 and CDR2 from the germline V gene are KGHSH and LQKENI. V dropped 4 bases and J dropped 3; count of bases not matched to a gene: 4. The CDR3 consists of 15 residues.

J is TRBJ2-1 and V is TRBV10-1, with TRBD2 identical over 11 bases. CDR3 length equals 16 residues. V shed 0 bases and J 8 bases; nucleotides not matched to a gene: 6. Per the germline V gene, CDR1 is WNHNN and CDR2 is SYGVQD (reference sequence). The DNA of the CDR3 is TGCGCCAGCAGTGAGTCAGTAACTAGCGGGAGCGATGAGCAGTTCTTC. This translates into CASSESVTSGSDEQFF.

This chain uses TRBV4-2 with TRBJ2-3; D may be TRBD2 (5 bases). V lost 3 bases to trimming and J lost 8 bases, with 18 bases between them. The CDR3 consists of 15 residues. Germline lookup yields CDR1 LGHNA and CDR2 YNFKEQ. CDR3 in DNA: TGTGCCAGCAGCCAGCGTATGACGGGAAGAGGTACGCAGTATTTT. It is translated as CASSQRMTGRGTQYF.

The CDR3 is CASSLDLDEQFF. The CDR3 bases are TGTGCCAGCAGCTTAGATTTAGATGAGCAGTTCTTC. This rearrangement joins TRBV7-9 to TRBJ2-1; D is ambiguous. Germline CDR1 reads SEHNR; CDR2 reads FQNEAQ (reference sequence). The CDR3 covers 12 residues. V shed 1 base and J shed 8 bases, with 6 bases lying between them.

This clone was recorded once. The CDR3 protein is CASSRTGPYSNQPQHF. The CDR3 bases are TGTGCCAGTAGTCGGACAGGGCCGTATAGCAATCAGCCCCAGCATTTT. J is TRBJ1-5 and V is TRBV19; TRBD1 matches at 8 bases. The CDR3 extends over 16 amino acids. Per germline, CDR1 LNHDA and CDR2 SQIVND (reference sequence). V lost 5 bases, J lost 0 bases, and 6 bases stayed unmatched.

The V call is TRBV4-1, the J call TRBJ2-7; 10 bases are a match to TRBD2. This CDR3 has 16 amino acids. The V gene end was trimmed by 2 bases and the J gene end by 5 bases; junction bases not matched to a gene: 9. The V gene's germline CDR1 is MGHRA and CDR2 YSYEKL. In DNA, the CDR3 is TGCGCCAGCAGCCAATTTGCGACTAGCGGGTCCCACGAGCAGTACTTC. Translating it yields CASSQFATSGSHEQYF.

This clone appeared once. This chain links TRBV4-1 with TRBJ2-3, with a weak D call TRBD2 (5 bases). V was clipped by 1 base and J by 6 bases, with 5 bases between them. The germline gives CDR1 MGHRA, CDR2 YSYEKL. The CDR3 has 12 amino acids. CDR3 sequence (DNA): TGCGCCAGCAGCCAAGGGGAGGATACGCAGTATTTT. Translation: CASSQGEDTQYF.

This chain links TRBV10-3 with TRBJ2-5; tentatively, D is TRBD1 (6 bases). Germline V gene lookup returns CDR1 ENHRY and CDR2 SYGVKD. The CDR3 has 16 amino acids. Trimming removed 5 bases at V and 2 bases at J, with 18 bases between. CDR3 amino acids: CAISRDPKGQQETQYF. The CDR3 bases are TGTGCCATCAGTCGCGACCCAAAAGGACAGCAAGAGACCCAGTACTTC.

V usage is TRBV2 and J usage is TRBJ2-5; no clear D. V shed 2 bases and J shed 3 bases, with 10 bases lying between them. Germline values: CDR1 SNHLY, CDR2 FYNNEI. This CDR3 has 14 amino acids. CDR3 amino acids: CASSESVFKETQYF. The CDR3 DNA follows: TGTGCCAGCAGTGAAAGCGTTTTTAAAGAGACCCAGTACTTC.

The V and J genes are TRBV7-2 and TRBJ2-2; D not resolved. Germline values: CDR1 SGHTA, CDR2 FQGNSA. CDR3 length: 14 residues. V shed 2 bases and J shed 2 bases, with 6 bases lying between them. The CDR3 nucleotides are TGTGCCAGCAGCTTATACATCAACACCGGGGAGCTGTTTTTT. Translating it yields CASSLYINTGELFF.

J is TRBJ1-3 and V is TRBV7-2, with 10 bases that match TRBD1. The CDR3 is made up of 16 amino acids. V trimming: 5 bases; J trimming: 5 bases; junction bases outside the gene matches: 9. Germline lookup yields CDR1 SGHTA and CDR2 FQGNSA. The CDR3 is CASSPAPTGGRNTIYF. In nucleotides, the CDR3 is TGTGCCAGCAGCCCAGCCCCGACAGGGGGCAGAAACACCATATATTTT.

The sample holds a few counts of this clone. The V call is TRBV4-1, the J call TRBJ1-6, with no clear D. Trimming shortened V by 4 bases and J by 1 base, and 17 bases separated the two germline ends. Germline V gene lookup returns CDR1 MGHRA and CDR2 YSYEKL. There are 18 residues in the CDR3. The CDR3 spells CASSPTFGFGSYNSPLHF. CDR3 sequence (DNA): TGCGCCAGCAGCCCCACGTTCGGGTTTGGGTCCTATAATTCACCCCTCCACTTT.

The chain employs TRBV5-1 and TRBJ2-2; 8 positions agree with TRBD2. V gave up 1 base and J gave up 1 base; unmatched junction bases: 3. Germline-derived CDR1 and CDR2 are SGHRS and YFSETQ. The CDR3 is 16 residues long. The CDR3, as DNA: TGCGCCAGCAGCTTGTTACTAGCGGAGAACACCGGGGAGCTGTTTTTT. This codes for CASSLLLAENTGELFF.

The chain recombines TRBV7-9 with TRBJ2-5, with 15 positions matching TRBD2. V lost 5 bases and J lost 4; bases outside the gene matches: 8. The V gene's germline CDR1 is SEHNR and CDR2 FQNEAQ (reference sequence). This CDR3 is 17 amino acids long. The CDR3: CASSRTSGGAGAETQYF. CDR3 coding DNA: TGTGCCAGCAGCCGGACTAGCGGGGGGGCAGGTGCAGAGACCCAGTACTTC.

The CDR3 region is CSVLRDRGGDEQFF. The CDR3 DNA reads TGCAGCGTCTTGAGGGACAGGGGCGGGGATGAGCAGTTCTTC. This chain uses TRBV29-1 with TRBJ2-1; 10 bases fit TRBD1. CDR1 is SQVTM and CDR2 is ANQGSEA in the germline V gene. The V gene end was trimmed by 6 bases and the J gene end by 8 bases; junction bases not matched to a gene: 10. The CDR3 totals 14 residues.

The chain links TRBV5-4 to TRBJ1-1; no definite D call. The CDR3 totals 12 residues. CDR1 and CDR2 (germline): SGHNT, YYREEE (reference sequence). V lost 5 bases and J lost 3, with 8 bases in between. The CDR3 is CASSWEDTEAFF. Written as DNA, the CDR3 is TGTGCCAGCAGTTGGGAGGACACTGAAGCTTTCTTT.

This clone was counted between two and nine times. The chain links TRBV4-3 to TRBJ2-7; the match to TRBD1 covers 9 bases. Germline-derived CDR1 and CDR2 are LGHNA and YSLEER. The V segment lost 4 bases and the J segment 6 bases; nucleotides outside the gene matches: 7. The CDR3 length is 14 residues. The chain's CDR3 is CASSRLTGGVEQYF. The CDR3 nucleotides read TGCGCCAGCAGCCGATTGACAGGGGGTGTCGAGCAGTACTTC.

This chain joins TRBV4-1 and TRBJ2-6; 7 positions agree with TRBD2. CDR1 MGHRA and CDR2 YSYEKL come from the germline V gene. V was clipped by 1 base and J by 0 bases; unmatched bases: 9. The CDR3 spans 19 residues. CDR3 in DNA: TGCGCCAGCAGCCAAGGGGGAGGGAGGGTCCCCTCTGGGGCCAACGTCCTGACTTTC. Protein: CASSQGGGRVPSGANVLTF.

The chain joins TRBV10-2 to TRBJ2-7; 13 positions agree with TRBD2. The V gene's germline CDR1 is WSHSY and CDR2 SAAADI. This CDR3 spans 15 amino acids. Germline trimming cut 6 bases from V and 2 bases from J; bases unmatched to any gene: 4. The CDR3 DNA reads as TGCGCCAGCAGCTCGGGACTAGCGGGGCCCTACGAGCAGTACTTC. Its translation is CASSSGLAGPYEQYF.